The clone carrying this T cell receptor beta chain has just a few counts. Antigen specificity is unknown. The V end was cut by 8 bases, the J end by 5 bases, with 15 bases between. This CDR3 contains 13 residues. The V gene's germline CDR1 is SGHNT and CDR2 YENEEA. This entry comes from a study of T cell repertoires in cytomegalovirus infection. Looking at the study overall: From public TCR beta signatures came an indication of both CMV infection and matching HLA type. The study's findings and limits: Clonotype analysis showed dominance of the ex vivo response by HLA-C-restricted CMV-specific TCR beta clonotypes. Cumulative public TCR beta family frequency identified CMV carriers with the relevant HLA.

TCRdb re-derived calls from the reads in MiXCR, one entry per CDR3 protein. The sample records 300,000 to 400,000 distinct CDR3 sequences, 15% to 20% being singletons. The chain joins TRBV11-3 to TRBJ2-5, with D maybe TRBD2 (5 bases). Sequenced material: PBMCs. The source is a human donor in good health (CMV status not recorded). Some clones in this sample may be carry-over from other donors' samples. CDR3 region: CASSAGVAETQYF. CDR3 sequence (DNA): TGTGCCAGCTCGGCCGGGGTGGCGGAGACCCAGTACTTC. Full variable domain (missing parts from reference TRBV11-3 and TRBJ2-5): EAGVVQSPRYKIIEKKQPVAFWCNPISGHNTLYWYLQNLGQGPELLIRYENEEAVDDSQLPKDRFSAERLKGVDSTLKIQPAELGDSAVYLCASSAGVAETQYFGPGTRLLVL.